This TCR beta chain emerged from a study of T cells after yellow fever vaccination. Study at large: It was SMART-Seq v4 Ultra Low Input that prepared the fractions with low cell numbers.

Regarding the study as a whole: Some clonotypes were seen in both the CD4 and the CD8 compartments. These made up a small share and likely arose from convergent recombination.

TCRdb analysed the 5' RACE reads with MiXCR anew, one entry per CDR3 protein. The sample carries some 110,000 distinct CDR3 sequences, approximately 8.4% recorded once. This CDR3 is built from 14 residues. Germline lookup yields CDR1 MNHNS and CDR2 SASEGT. The trim removed 2 bases at V and 8 bases at J, leaving 5 bases unmatched. This clonotype has at least ten counts. As yet, its antigen is unknown. The source of this sequence is a man aged 30-40 years who received the YFV17D yellow fever vaccine. The material was CD8+ T cells sorted from PBMCs, obtained 45 days after the yellow fever booster vaccination. The V and J genes are TRBV6-1 and TRBJ2-2, with 7 positions matching TRBD1. The CDR3 sequence is CASSETGETGELFF. In DNA form, the CDR3 reads TGTGCCAGCAGTGAAACAGGGGAAACGGGGGAGCTGTTTTTT.